This TCR beta chain was captured in a study of T cell repertoires in cytomegalovirus infection. Study as a whole: Matching HLA type and CMV infection were both indicated by public TCR beta signatures. Study-level results: Cumulative public TCR beta family frequency identified CMV carriers with the relevant HLA.

This clonotype was recorded many times. Its antigen is not known. The CDR3 spans 15 residues. The V gene end was trimmed by 3 bases and the J gene end by 6 bases; junction bases not matched to a gene: 7. The germline V gene has CDR1 SEHNR and CDR2 FQNEAQ (reference sequence). TCRdb re-analysed the reads in MiXCR, keeping a single row per CDR3 protein. The sample records around 300,000 distinct CDR3 sequences, 8% to 9.5% being singletons. This TCR derives from a human donor in good health (CMV status not recorded). Some clones in this sample may be carry-over from other donors' samples. The chain is built from TRBV7-9 and TRBJ2-1; 8 nucleotides agree with TRBD2. Source material: PBMCs. CDR3 DNA: TGTGCCAGCAGCTTGAGACTAGCGCAGGCCAATGAGCAGTTCTTC. This translates into CASSLRLAQANEQFF.